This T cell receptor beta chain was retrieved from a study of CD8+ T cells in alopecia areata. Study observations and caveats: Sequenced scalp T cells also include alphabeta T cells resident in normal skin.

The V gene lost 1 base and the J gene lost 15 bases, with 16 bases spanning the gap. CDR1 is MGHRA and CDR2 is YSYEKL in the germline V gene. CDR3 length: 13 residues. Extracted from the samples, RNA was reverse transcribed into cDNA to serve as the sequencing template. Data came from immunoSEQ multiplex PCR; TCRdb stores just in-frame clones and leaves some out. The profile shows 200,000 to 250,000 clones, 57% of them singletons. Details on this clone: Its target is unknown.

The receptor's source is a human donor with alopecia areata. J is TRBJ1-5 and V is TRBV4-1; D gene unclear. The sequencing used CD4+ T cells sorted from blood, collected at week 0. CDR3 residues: CASSQVGTSVWHF. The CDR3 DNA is TGCGCCAGCAGCCAAGTCGGCACCAGTGTTTGGCATTTT.